One and the same sample provided the 2 T cell receptor beta chains below, sequenced in a study of blood T cell repertoires in COVID-19. Assay used: immunoSEQ multiplex PCR; TCRdb lists only in-frame clones, some missing. The table includes 150,000 to 200,000 clones, around 83% detected once. Sequences were obtained from PBMCs or T cells enriched from blood (not recorded which). The source of these receptors is a man in his fifties who had recovered from COVID-19.

The chain carries TRBV19 and TRBJ2-7, with 7 bases identical to TRBD1. Germline V gene data show CDR1 as LNHDA and CDR2 as SQIVND (reference sequence). There are 12 residues in the CDR3. Trimming removed 8 bases from V and 3 bases from J; junction bases left unmatched: 4. In nucleotides, the CDR3 is TGTGCCAGTCGGGACAGACACTACGAGCAGTACTTC. Translating it yields CASRDRHYEQYF. Supplemented by reference TRBV19 and TRBJ2-7, the full variable domain reads DGGITQSPKYLFRKEGQNVTLSCEQNLNHDAMYWYRQDPGQGLRLIYYSQIVNDFQKGDIAEGYSVSREKKESFPLTVTSAQKNPTAFYLCASRDRHYEQYFGPGTRLTVT.

This sequence joins TRBV30 and TRBJ1-6, with TRBD1 identical over 7 bases. The junction had 13 bases not matched to a gene; V was cut back by 2 bases and J by 9 bases. CDR1 is GTSNPN, CDR2 SVGIG, per germline (reference sequence). The CDR3 runs to 16 residues. The CDR3 nucleotides read TGTGCCTGGAGTCGGGAGGGGGCGTCTTATGGTTCACCCCTCCACTTT. The encoded protein is CAWSREGASYGSPLHF.